One and the same sample provided the 10 T cell receptor beta chains below, sequenced in a study of cytomegalovirus exposure and HLA in healthy donors. Researchers ran the PCR with 60 Vbeta and 13 Jbeta primers. The protocol was immunoSEQ multiplex PCR, while the TCRdb copy is restricted to in-frame clones and leaves out a portion. The data hold about 190,000 clones, with 75% to 90% observed a single time. Sequenced material: PBMCs. The receptors shown here come from a man aged 35 to 55 in good health and CMV-seropositive.

This chain joins TRBV19 and TRBJ2-3; D possibly corresponds to TRBD2 (7 bases). Germline CDR1 reads LNHDA; CDR2 reads SQIVND (reference sequence). The V end was cut by 4 bases, the J end by 4 bases, with 24 bases between. The CDR3 covers 18 residues. CDR3 in amino acids: CASSNPRGLMRGPDTQYF. CDR3 coding DNA: TGTGCCAGTAGTAACCCCCGGGGGTTAATGCGGGGGCCAGATACGCAGTATTTT.

As to this clone: This CDR3 is also generated by other DNA sequences in the sample. The chain links TRBV7-2 to TRBJ2-7; maybe TRBD1 (6 bases). The germline V gene has CDR1 SGHTA and CDR2 FQGNSA. The ends were cut back, 4 bases at V and 4 bases at J, with 8 bases in the middle. CDR3 length equals 12 residues. The CDR3 nucleotides read TGTGCCAGCAGCTCACAGGGTTACGAGCAGTACTTC. Protein: CASSSQGYEQYF.

The rearrangement uses TRBV19 and TRBJ1-1; 7 bases fit TRBD1. The CDR3 runs to 15 residues. Germline values: CDR1 LNHDA, CDR2 SQIVND (reference sequence). The V segment lost 7 bases and the J segment 0 bases; nucleotides outside the gene matches: 8. This CDR3 reads CASIGWDRMNTEAFF. The CDR3 DNA sequence: TGTGCCAGTATAGGGTGGGACAGAATGAACACTGAAGCTTTCTTT.

The chain couples TRBV7-8 to TRBJ2-2; D possibly corresponds to TRBD2 (5 bases). Germline values: CDR1 SGHVS, CDR2 FQNEAQ. The V end lost 5 bases, the J end lost 0 bases, and 13 bases lay between the germline ends. This CDR3 contains 16 residues. Written as DNA, the CDR3 is TGTGCCAGCAGCATGGTGAGCGGAGCGAACACCGGGGAGCTGTTTTTT. Its translation: CASSMVSGANTGELFF.

J is TRBJ1-1 and V is TRBV9; a weak D match, TRBD1 (5 bases). Germline lookup yields CDR1 SGDLS and CDR2 YYNGEE. CDR3 length equals 11 residues. With 7 bases removed from V and 4 bases from J, the gap between germline ends came to 8 bases. The CDR3 loop is CASGGVTEAFF. The CDR3 nucleotides read TGTGCCAGCGGAGGGGTCACTGAAGCTTTCTTT.

The chain has TRBV19 and TRBJ2-2; TRBD1 agrees at 7 bases. V lost 6 bases to trimming and J lost 5 bases; unmatched junction nucleotides: 15. CDR3 length: 17 amino acids. Germline V lookup: CDR1 LNHDA, CDR2 SQIVND (reference sequence). CDR3: CASRLLPTGHGTGELFF. The CDR3 DNA sequence: TGTGCCAGTAGGCTACTTCCGACAGGGCATGGGACCGGGGAGCTGTTTTTT.

This clone was seen a few times. This chain connects TRBV7-8 to TRBJ2-2; D is possibly TRBD1 (6 bases). The CDR3 sequence is 16 residues long. V lost 1 base, J lost 5 bases, and 14 bases lay in between. Germline assignment: CDR1 SGHVS and CDR2 FQNEAQ. CDR3 region: CASSLVWGQATGELFF. CDR3 in DNA: TGTGCCAGCAGCTTAGTGTGGGGGCAAGCTACCGGGGAGCTGTTTTTT.

The chain links TRBV5-1 to TRBJ2-2, with TRBD2 matching over 16 bases. Germline CDR1 is SGHRS and CDR2 is YFSETQ. With 7 bases clipped from V and 7 bases from J, the junction kept 13 bases outside the gene matches. The length of the CDR3 is 18 residues. This CDR3 is CASGRPGTSGGASGELFF. The CDR3 DNA reads TGCGCCAGCGGTCGTCCCGGGACTAGCGGGGGGGCCAGCGGGGAGCTGTTTTTT.

The chain couples TRBV7-2 to TRBJ1-2, with D tentatively TRBD1 (5 bases). Germline V gene lookup returns CDR1 SGHTA and CDR2 FQGNSA. The CDR3 loop spans 14 amino acids. With 4 bases removed from V and 4 bases from J, the gap between germline ends came to 13 bases. CDR3 sequence reads: CASSSDTGFYGYTF. In DNA form, the CDR3 reads TGTGCCAGCAGCTCGGACACAGGCTTCTATGGCTACACCTTC.

The chain combines TRBV4-2 with TRBJ1-1, with D hard to call. This CDR3 has 13 amino acids. Deletions cut 1 base from V and 6 bases from J, with 9 bases between. Germline CDR1 reads LGHNA; CDR2 reads YNFKEQ. CDR3 region: CASSQGTLPEAFF. Here the CDR3 DNA reads TGTGCCAGCAGCCAAGGTACTCTCCCTGAAGCTTTCTTT.